These 30 T cell receptor beta chains share one sample of origin, sequenced in a study of neurological immune-mediated disorders. Each CDR3 protein gets one entry after TCRdb re-called the 5' RACE reads with MiXCR. The sample includes some 86,000 distinct CDR3 sequences, 2.5% to 3% of them seen just once. The specimen was PBMCs. The source is a woman aged 25 to 45 with multiple sclerosis.

This clonotype was recorded many times. The chain links TRBV6-2 or TRBV6-3 to TRBJ1-1; TRBD1 matches at 7 bases. The germline V gene has CDR1 MNHEY and CDR2 SVGEGT. This CDR3 region has 14 residues. V was pared by 11 bases and J by 3 bases, with 12 bases of the junction left unmatched. The CDR3 reads CAVTEKQGYTEAFF. The CDR3 DNA sequence: TGTGCCGTCACAGAAAAACAGGGGTACACTGAAGCTTTCTTT.

This clonotype was picked up a small number of times. Just one base apart from a much larger clone, this may be a read error. The gene calls are TRBV20-1 and TRBJ1-6, with 7 positions matching TRBD1. The CDR3 is made up of 14 amino acids. Germline lookup yields CDR1 DFQATT and CDR2 SNEGSKA (reference sequence). CDR3 sequence (DNA): TGCAGTGCTAGGGCAGGGGGACGGGGTTCACCCCTCAACTTT. Its protein product is CSARAGGRGSPLNF.

This clonotype was detected many times. V usage is TRBV20-1 and J usage is TRBJ1-6, with D uncertain. The germline CDR1 and CDR2 sequences are DFQATT and SNEGSKA (reference sequence). The V end was cut by 2 bases, the J end by 10 bases, with 12 bases between. CDR3 size: 13 residues. The CDR3 sequence is CSARTGSLSPLHF. CDR3 bases: TGCAGTGCTAGAACGGGAAGCTTATCACCCCTCCACTTT.

This clonotype occurred many times. The CDR3, as DNA: TGTGCCAGCAGCTCCACTGGGGTCTACGAGCAGTACTTC. Its protein product is CASSSTGVYEQYF. This chain joins TRBV5-5 and TRBJ2-7, with D hard to call. The germline gives CDR1 SGHKS, CDR2 YYEKEE (reference sequence). This CDR3 has 13 amino acids. Trimming removed 3 bases from V and 3 bases from J, with 10 bases in between.

Remarks on this clonotype: A much larger clonotype is one base distant, so this may be a read error. The conserved phenylalanine or tryptophan is not found at the CDR3 terminus, so this likely reflects a read error. The CDR3 here is CASRSTGGDYGYTL. CDR3 nucleotide sequence: TGTGCCAGCAGGTCGACAGGGGGTGACTATGGCTACACCCTC. The chain carries TRBV28 and TRBJ1-2; TRBD1 aligns across 9 bases. V lost 6 bases to trimming and J lost 3 bases; unmatched junction nucleotides: 5. The CDR3 has 14 residues. Germline V gene lookup returns CDR1 MDHEN and CDR2 SYDVKM.

This clonotype occurred many times. The chain has TRBV20-1 and TRBJ1-5; 9 bases align to TRBD1. Germline CDR1 DFQATT, CDR2 SNEGSKA (reference sequence). The length of the CDR3 is 15 residues. Trimming took 5 bases from V and 5 from J; bases not matched to a gene: 10. The CDR3 loop reads CSAYTRTGADQPQHF. The CDR3 coding sequence is TGCAGTGCTTACACACGGACAGGGGCAGATCAGCCCCAGCATTTT.

This clonotype showed up many times. The rearrangement links TRBV28 to TRBJ1-2; 7 bases agree with TRBD1. V lost 6 bases, J lost 4 bases, and 8 bases stayed unmatched. The CDR3 consists of 14 residues. Germline V CDR1 and CDR2: MDHEN, SYDVKM. CDR3 sequence reads: CASRVGTALYGYTF. Written as DNA, the CDR3 is TGTGCCAGCAGGGTAGGGACAGCCCTCTATGGCTACACCTTC.

The sample holds many counts of this clonotype. The J gene is TRBJ2-1, the V gene TRBV7-2; 11 bases are a match to TRBD2. Germline V gene data show CDR1 as SGHTA and CDR2 as FQGNSA. The V segment lost 5 bases and the J segment 6 bases; nucleotides outside the gene matches: 6. This CDR3 region has 15 residues. The CDR3 spells CASSPRLAGSNEQFF. The CDR3 DNA is TGTGCCAGCAGCCCACGACTAGCGGGGTCCAATGAGCAGTTCTTC.

There are many counts of this clonotype. DNA of the CDR3: TGCGCCAGCAGCCCCGGGGGCAGCCTCCAGGGGGGCACTGAAGCTTTCTTT. Translation: CASSPGGSLQGGTEAFF. This rearrangement joins TRBV5-1 to TRBJ1-1; 7 bases agree with TRBD1. Germline V gene sequence: CDR1 SGHRS, CDR2 YFSETQ. V shed 4 bases and J 4 bases; nucleotides not matched to a gene: 16. The CDR3 has 17 residues.

There are many counts of this clonotype. This rearrangement joins TRBV12-3 or TRBV12-4 to TRBJ2-7; 8 nucleotides align to TRBD1. This CDR3 contains 15 residues. The V and J ends lost 5 bases and 3 bases, in that order; junction bases with no gene match: 9. CDR3 DNA sequence: TGTGCCAGCAGTCCCGACAGGGGTTTGTTCTACGAGCAGTACTTC. It is translated as CASSPDRGLFYEQYF.

For this clonotype: This is likely a read error, given that the CDR3 carries no conserved phenylalanine or tryptophan at its end. This chain uses TRBV9 with TRBJ2-7, with 11 bases lining up with TRBD2. Germline CDR1 reads SGDLS; CDR2 reads YYNGEE. The CDR3 totals 17 residues. V trimming: 0 bases; J trimming: 0 bases; junction bases outside the gene matches: 5. For the CDR3, the DNA is TGTGCCAGCAGCGTAGAGCCTAGCGGGAGGCCCTCCTACGAGCAGTACAAC. Its translation is CASSVEPSGRPSYEQYN.

This clonotype was picked up many times. This sequence joins TRBV5-5 and TRBJ1-1, with 8 positions matching TRBD1. Germline V gene lookup returns CDR1 SGHKS and CDR2 YYEKEE (reference sequence). The V gene end was trimmed by 4 bases and the J gene end by 3 bases; junction bases not matched to a gene: 11. The CDR3 runs to 16 residues. The CDR3: CASSVGPGGADTEAFF. DNA of the CDR3: TGTGCCAGCAGCGTAGGGCCAGGGGGCGCCGACACTGAAGCTTTCTTT.

This clonotype was counted ten times or more. The chain carries TRBV2 and TRBJ2-1; tentatively, D is TRBD2 (6 bases). From germline, CDR1 is SNHLY and CDR2 FYNNEI. Between the trimmed V and J ends, which lost 8 bases and 4 bases, there was a span of 15 bases. CDR3 length: 14 amino acids. CDR3 residues: CASVRGPGYNEQFF. The CDR3 DNA is TGTGCCAGCGTGCGGGGCCCTGGATACAATGAGCAGTTCTTC.

This clonotype was counted at least ten times. The rearrangement uses TRBV11-2 and TRBJ1-5, with D unclear. CDR1 is SGHAT, CDR2 FQNNGV, per germline. V lost 5 bases, J lost 7 bases, and 9 bases lay in between. There are 12 residues in the CDR3. CDR3 loop: CASSRSNQPQHF. The CDR3 DNA sequence: TGTGCCAGCAGCAGAAGTAACCAGCCCCAGCATTTT.

This clonotype showed up many times. The chain recombines TRBV10-3 with TRBJ2-7; D uncertain. CDR3 length: 11 amino acids. V lost 4 bases to trimming and J lost 2 bases, with 3 bases between them. Germline V CDR1 and CDR2: ENHRY, SYGVKD. This chain's CDR3 is CAISGAYEQYF. CDR3 DNA sequence: TGTGCCATCAGTGGAGCCTACGAGCAGTACTTC.

This clonotype was detected ten times or more. CDR3 sequence: CASSSTSGSNEQFF. The CDR3 DNA sequence: TGTGCCAGCAGCTCGACTAGCGGGAGTAATGAGCAGTTCTTC. The V call is TRBV3-1, the J call TRBJ2-1, with 12 nucleotides matching TRBD2. V lost 5 bases and J lost 7; bases outside the gene matches: 3. The germline gives CDR1 LGHDT, CDR2 YNNKEL (reference sequence). CDR3 length: 14 amino acids.

This clonotype was recorded at least ten times. This chain uses TRBV3-1 with TRBJ1-1; 9 bases agree with TRBD1. CDR1 is LGHDT and CDR2 is YNNKEL in the germline V gene (reference sequence). The CDR3 length is 14 residues. V gave up 4 bases and J gave up 5 bases; unmatched junction bases: 5. Written as DNA, the CDR3 is TGTGCCAGCAGCCTGGGACAGGGTAGAACTGAAGCTTTCTTT. As protein: CASSLGQGRTEAFF.

The table lists this clonotype with many counts. This chain links TRBV6-2 or TRBV6-3 with TRBJ2-7; TRBD2 matches at 9 bases. The CDR3 length is 16 residues. Germline CDR1 is MNHEY and CDR2 is SVGEGT. J was trimmed by 2 bases and V by 2 bases; bases with no gene match: 7. The CDR3 region is CASSYNVLAGPYEQYF. The CDR3 nucleotides are TGTGCCAGCAGTTACAACGTTCTAGCGGGACCCTACGAGCAGTACTTC.

This clonotype was recorded many times. This sequence joins TRBV20-1 and TRBJ2-7; D is ambiguous. Per germline, CDR1 DFQATT and CDR2 SNEGSKA (reference sequence). V gave up 2 bases and J gave up 5 bases, with 7 bases separating them. The CDR3 has 11 amino acids. CDR3 DNA sequence: TGCAGTGCTAGATTGAGCCACGAGCAGTACTTC. Amino acid sequence: CSARLSHEQYF.

This clonotype has at least ten counts. The rearrangement uses TRBV29-1 and TRBJ2-1; 7 positions match TRBD2. From germline, CDR1 is SQVTM and CDR2 ANQGSEA. V lost 3 bases to trimming and J lost 10 bases; unmatched junction nucleotides: 6. This CDR3 has 12 amino acids. CDR3 residues: CSVDNRREEQFF. In nucleotides, the CDR3 is TGCAGCGTTGACAATCGGCGGGAGGAGCAGTTCTTC.

The table lists this clonotype with many counts. V gene TRBV7-9 combines with J gene TRBJ2-2; 14 bases are shared with TRBD2. V lost 5 bases to trimming and J lost 8 bases; unmatched junction nucleotides: 4. The germline CDR1 and CDR2 sequences are SEHNR and FQNEAQ (reference sequence). The CDR3 length is 15 residues. The DNA for the CDR3 is TGTGCCAGCAGCCCGGGACTAGCGGGAGCTGGGGAGCTGTTTTTT. Translation: CASSPGLAGAGELFF. The entire variable domain, with the rest obtained from reference TRBV7-9 and TRBJ2-2, is as follows: DTGVSQNPRHKITKRGQNVTFRCDPISEHNRLYWYRQTLGQGPEFLTYFQNEAQLEKSRLLSDRFSAERPKGSFSTLEIQRTEQGDSAMYLCASSPGLAGAGELFFGEGSRLTVL.

This clonotype showed up many times. This chain links TRBV20-1 with TRBJ2-1; 9 nucleotides match TRBD2. Germline V gives CDR1 DFQATT, CDR2 SNEGSKA (reference sequence). Trimming at V came to 1 base and at J to 4 bases, leaving 20 bases not matched to a gene. The CDR3 spans 20 residues. The CDR3 loop is CSARANRGREGQLSYNEQFF. The DNA for the CDR3 is TGCAGTGCTAGAGCGAACCGTGGGCGGGAGGGCCAATTATCTTACAATGAGCAGTTCTTC.

This clonotype was seen repeatedly, ten times or more. The chain uses TRBV6-5 and TRBJ2-7; TRBD2 matches 12 bases. The V gene end was trimmed by 0 bases and the J gene end by 2 bases; junction bases not matched to a gene: 11. CDR3 length equals 19 residues. Germline V gives CDR1 MNHEY, CDR2 SVGAGI. The CDR3 is CASSYSLGTSGPKTYEQYF. DNA for the CDR3: TGTGCCAGCAGTTACTCTCTCGGGACTAGCGGGCCGAAAACCTACGAGCAGTACTTC.

On this clonotype: This CDR3 is missing its conserved last phenylalanine or tryptophan, likely due to a read error. The chain combines TRBV20-1 with TRBJ1-2; possibly TRBD1 for D (6 bases). The CDR3 has 13 amino acids. Germline V gene lookup returns CDR1 DFQATT and CDR2 SNEGSKA (reference sequence). With 6 bases removed from V and 1 base from J, the gap between germline ends came to 12 bases. CDR3 coding DNA: TGCAGTGCAAGGACAGACAATAACTATGGCTACACCAAC. Translation gives CSARTDNNYGYTN.

Many counts were recorded for this clonotype. The chain joins TRBV20-1 to TRBJ1-2; TRBD1 might be the D (5 bases). V shed 2 bases and J shed 2 bases, with 15 bases lying between them. Per germline, CDR1 DFQATT and CDR2 SNEGSKA (reference sequence). The CDR3 sequence is 15 residues long. The CDR3 DNA sequence: TGCAGTGCTAGAAAGGGGCGGGGCGAGAACTATGGCTACACCTTC. Residues: CSARKGRGENYGYTF.

This clonotype was seen many times. J is TRBJ1-5 and V is TRBV6-5, with D maybe TRBD1 (6 bases). Germline V gives CDR1 MNHEY, CDR2 SVGAGI. Trimming removed 5 bases from V and 5 bases from J, with 10 bases in between. The CDR3 extends over 13 amino acids. The CDR3 nucleotides are TGTGCCAGCAGTAACGGGGGCGATCAGCCCCAGCATTTT. Its translation is CASSNGGDQPQHF.

This clonotype has a count of ten or more. The V gene is TRBV3-1, the J gene TRBJ2-1; D is tentatively TRBD1 or TRBD2 (6 bases each). Germline values: CDR1 LGHDT, CDR2 YNNKEL (reference sequence). The CDR3 runs 14 residues. Deletions cut 2 bases from V and 13 bases from J, with 18 bases between. For the CDR3, the DNA is TGTGCCAGCAGCCAATATGCTAGCAAGGGGGGACAGTTCTTC. It specifies CASSQYASKGGQFF.

This clonotype was recorded at least ten times. The rearrangement uses TRBV28 and TRBJ2-3; 11 bases are shared with TRBD2. Germline assignment: CDR1 MDHEN and CDR2 SYDVKM. The CDR3 totals 15 residues. J was trimmed by 4 bases and V by 4 bases; bases with no gene match: 4. The chain's CDR3 is CASSSGLAGADTQYF. For the CDR3, the DNA is TGTGCCAGCAGTTCCGGACTAGCGGGTGCAGATACGCAGTATTTT.

In this sample, this clonotype turned up many times. The rearrangement uses TRBV29-1 and TRBJ2-7, with 9 positions matching TRBD1. The CDR3 spans 11 residues. The J segment lost 3 bases and the V segment lost 7 bases, leaving 1 base of the junction unmatched. Germline assignment: CDR1 SQVTM and CDR2 ANQGSEA. The CDR3 DNA sequence: TGCAGCGCGGGACAGGGCTACGAGCAGTACTTC. Amino acids: CSAGQGYEQYF.

This chain joins TRBV4-3 and TRBJ1-2; no reliable D call. The CDR3 is 14 residues long. Trimming removed 1 base from V and 3 bases from J, with 9 bases in between. Per germline, CDR1 LGHNA and CDR2 YSLEER. The CDR3 DNA sequence: TGCGCCAGCAGCCAAGGGGCAGGAGACTATGGCTACACCTTC. Protein product: CASSQGAGDYGYTF.